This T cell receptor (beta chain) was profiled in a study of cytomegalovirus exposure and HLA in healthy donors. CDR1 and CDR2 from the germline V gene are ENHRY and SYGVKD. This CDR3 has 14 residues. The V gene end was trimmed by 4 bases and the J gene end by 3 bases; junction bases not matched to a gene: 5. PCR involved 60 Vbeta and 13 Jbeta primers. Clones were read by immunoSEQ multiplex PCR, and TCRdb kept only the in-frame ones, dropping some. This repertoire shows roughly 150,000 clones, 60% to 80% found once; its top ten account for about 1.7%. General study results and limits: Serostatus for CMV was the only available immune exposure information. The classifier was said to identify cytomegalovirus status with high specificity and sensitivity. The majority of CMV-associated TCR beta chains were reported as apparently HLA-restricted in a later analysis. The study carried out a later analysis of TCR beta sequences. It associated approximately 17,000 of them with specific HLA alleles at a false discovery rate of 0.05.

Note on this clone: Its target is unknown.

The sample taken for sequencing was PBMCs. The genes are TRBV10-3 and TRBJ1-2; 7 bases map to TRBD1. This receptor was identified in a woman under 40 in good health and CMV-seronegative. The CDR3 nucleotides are TGTGCCATCAGTGGTGAGGGGACAGACTATGGCTACACCTTC. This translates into CAISGEGTDYGYTF.